The 27 T cell receptor beta chains reported below all come from one sample, sequenced in a study of CD8 T cells in Susac syndrome. cDNA came from about 0.5 to 1 ug RNA primed by random hexamers. Using its own MiXCR run on the immunoSEQ multiplex PCR reads, TCRdb lists one record per CDR3 protein. The sample holds over 95,000 distinct CDR3 sequences; nearly 95% are singletons and the top ten take about 0.14%. The sample consisted of CD4+ T cells from PBMCs. These receptors were taken from a human donor in good health.

This chain links TRBV5-4 with TRBJ1-6, with 7 bases that match TRBD1. This CDR3 comprises 15 residues. V lost 3 bases, J lost 4 bases, and 4 bases stayed unmatched. Germline V CDR1 and CDR2: SGHNT, YYREEE (reference sequence). CDR3 DNA sequence: TGTGCCAGCAGCTGGGGGACAGCTTATAATTCACCCCTCCACTTT. Translation gives CASSWGTAYNSPLHF.

The chain joins TRBV30 to TRBJ1-5, with no clear D. The CDR3 sequence is 13 residues long. Trimming took off 6 bases at V and 1 base at J, with 10 bases between the two ends. CDR1 and CDR2 from the germline V gene are GTSNPN and SVGIG (reference sequence). The CDR3 loop reads CACRLESNQPQHF. Written as DNA, the CDR3 is TGTGCCTGTCGTCTGGAAAGCAATCAGCCCCAGCATTTT.

V is TRBV20-1 and J is TRBJ2-5, with D possibly being TRBD2 (6 bases). Trimming left V 3 bases short and J 1 base short, with 21 bases between. Germline CDR1 reads DFQATT; CDR2 reads SNEGSKA (reference sequence). The CDR3 totals 17 residues. The CDR3 sequence is CSASKTSAGLFQETQYF. CDR3 sequence (DNA): TGCAGTGCTAGCAAAACGTCAGCGGGTCTCTTCCAAGAGACCCAGTACTTC.

V and J are TRBV11-2 and TRBJ2-5; perhaps D is TRBD1 or TRBD2 (5 bases each). V was pared by 5 bases and J by 9 bases, with 19 bases between. The CDR3 contains 14 residues. Germline values: CDR1 SGHAT, CDR2 FQNNGV. DNA for the CDR3: TGTGCCAGCAGCCCACCAGGGACGGGACGGTCCCAGTACTTC. It encodes CASSPPGTGRSQYF.

The gene calls are TRBV4-2 and TRBJ2-3; D might be TRBD2 (6 bases). This CDR3 spans 15 amino acids. V lost 0 bases to trimming and J lost 2 bases, with 9 bases between them. From germline, CDR1 is LGHNA and CDR2 YNFKEQ. The CDR3 sequence is CASSQESGDTDTQYF. In DNA, the CDR3 is TGTGCCAGCAGCCAAGAGTCGGGGGACACAGATACGCAGTATTTT.

The rearrangement uses TRBV20-1 and TRBJ2-7, with 10 positions matching TRBD2. CDR1 and CDR2 (germline): DFQATT, SNEGSKA (reference sequence). The V segment lost 5 bases and the J segment 3 bases; nucleotides outside the gene matches: 10. This CDR3 spans 15 amino acids. The DNA of the CDR3 is TGCAGTGCTGACCTAGCGGGAGCTTTGGACTACGAGCAGTACTTC. Translated: CSADLAGALDYEQYF.

The chain links TRBV6-5 to TRBJ1-2; weak D call: TRBD1 (6 bases). Germline V gene lookup returns CDR1 MNHEY and CDR2 SVGAGI. Trimming stripped 2 bases from V and 8 bases from J, with 12 bases between. The CDR3 totals 13 residues. CDR3 region: CASSYEGGRGYTF. The CDR3 DNA is TGTGCCAGCAGTTACGAGGGGGGAAGAGGCTACACCTTC.

The genes are TRBV30 and TRBJ1-5, with D hard to call. Per germline, CDR1 GTSNPN and CDR2 SVGIG (reference sequence). Trimming cost V 0 bases and J 7 bases, with 10 bases left between them. The CDR3 is made up of 13 amino acids. CDR3 bases: TGTGCCTGGAGTGTGGGGTTGGGACAGCCCCAGCATTTT. Translating it yields CAWSVGLGQPQHF.

The chain has TRBV14 and TRBJ1-2; TRBD1 matches at 11 bases. The junction had 8 bases not matched to a gene; V was cut back by 4 bases and J by 7 bases. The CDR3 runs to 15 residues. In germline, CDR1 is SGHDN, CDR2 FVKESK. The CDR3 region is CASSPPGQGVSGYTF. For the CDR3, the DNA is TGTGCCAGCAGCCCTCCGGGACAGGGGGTATCTGGCTACACCTTC. Together with reference TRBV14 and TRBJ1-2, the CDR3 gives the full variable domain: EAGVTQFPSHSVIEKGQTVTLRCDPISGHDNLYWYRRVMGKEIKFLLHFVKESKQDESGMPNNRFLAERTGGTYSTLKVQPAELEDSGVYFCASSPPGQGVSGYTFGSGTRLTVV.

V is TRBV29-1 and J is TRBJ2-3, with a weak D call TRBD1 (5 bases). V was clipped by 6 bases and J by 6 bases, with 22 bases between them. Germline V gene lookup returns CDR1 SQVTM and CDR2 ANQGSEA. The CDR3 loop spans 15 amino acids. The CDR3 loop is CSVPGHSLTADTQYF. The CDR3 coding sequence is TGCAGCGTCCCCGGACACTCGCTGACAGCGGATACGCAGTATTTT.

The genes are TRBV20-1 and TRBJ2-1; 13 bases agree with TRBD2. Per germline, CDR1 DFQATT and CDR2 SNEGSKA (reference sequence). Trimming at V came to 0 bases and at J to 4 bases, leaving 12 bases not matched to a gene. The CDR3 covers 19 residues. CDR3 in amino acids: CSARDIGGLAGSAYNEQFF. The CDR3 DNA sequence: TGCAGTGCTAGAGATATAGGGGGACTAGCGGGATCTGCATACAATGAGCAGTTCTTC.

V and J are TRBV29-1 and TRBJ2-6; 7 nucleotides match TRBD1. In germline, CDR1 is SQVTM, CDR2 ANQGSEA. The V segment lost 3 bases and the J segment 4 bases; nucleotides outside the gene matches: 3. The CDR3 runs 14 residues. Here the CDR3 reads CSVEGQSGANVLTF. The CDR3 nucleotides read TGCAGCGTTGAGGGACAGTCCGGGGCCAACGTCCTGACTTTC.

The V and J genes are TRBV7-2 and TRBJ1-3, with D maybe TRBD1 (5 bases). CDR3 size: 18 residues. V was cut by 1 base and J by 3 bases, with 19 bases left in between. Germline CDR1 and CDR2: SGHTA and FQGNSA. For the CDR3, the DNA is TGTGCCAGCAGCTTAGGGAACCGGCAGGGCGTAGGTGGAAACACCATATATTTT. Translating gives CASSLGNRQGVGGNTIYF.

The genes are TRBV20-1 and TRBJ2-7; 7 nucleotides agree with TRBD1. CDR1 is DFQATT and CDR2 is SNEGSKA in the germline V gene (reference sequence). The CDR3 is 12 residues long. The V and J ends lost 5 bases and 1 base, in that order; junction bases with no gene match: 2. In DNA, the CDR3 is TGCAGTGCTCCGGGACAGTCCTACGAGCAGTACTTC. This translates into CSAPGQSYEQYF.

This chain connects TRBV9 to TRBJ2-5; D possibly corresponds to TRBD2 (6 bases). The V end lost 2 bases, the J end lost 6 bases, and 20 bases lay between the germline ends. Germline CDR1 and CDR2: SGDLS and YYNGEE. The CDR3 consists of 16 residues. The CDR3 DNA sequence: TGTGCCAGCAGCGTCGCAGGACTACACCCAGCCCAGACCCAGTACTTC. Protein: CASSVAGLHPAQTQYF.

The CDR3 DNA follows: TGTGCCAGCAGCCAAGACCCCATCGCTGGTATGGCCGGGGATACGCAGTATTTT. Translating it yields CASSQDPIAGMAGDTQYF. The chain couples TRBV14 to TRBJ2-3; D gene ambiguous. V gave up 0 bases and J gave up 6 bases, with 22 bases separating them. This CDR3 is 18 amino acids long. CDR1 SGHDN and CDR2 FVKESK come from the germline V gene.

The chain has TRBV3-1 and TRBJ2-7; maybe TRBD1 (5 bases). Germline V gene data show CDR1 as LGHDT and CDR2 as YNNKEL (reference sequence). With 1 base removed from V and 1 base from J, the gap between germline ends came to 11 bases. This CDR3 spans 15 amino acids. CDR3 in amino acids: CASSQAGSGSYEQYF. DNA for the CDR3: TGTGCCAGCAGCCAAGCCGGGTCAGGGTCCTACGAGCAGTACTTC.

Here the CDR3 DNA reads TGTGCCAGCAGTTACTCGGCAGGGAGTCAGCCCCAGCATTTT. Its protein is CASSYSAGSQPQHF. V gene TRBV6-2 or TRBV6-3 combines with J gene TRBJ1-5, with a possible D match to TRBD1 (5 bases). The CDR3 spans 14 residues. Germline V lookup: CDR1 MNHEY, CDR2 SVGEGT. Trimming cost V 0 bases and J 6 bases, with 9 bases left between them.

V is TRBV5-1 and J is TRBJ1-6; tentative D call: TRBD1 (5 bases). The CDR3 is 19 residues long. The germline V gene has CDR1 SGHRS and CDR2 YFSETQ. Trimming left V 0 bases short and J 2 bases short, with 18 bases between. In DNA, the CDR3 is TGCGCCAGCAGCTTGGAGTTTTCGGGGGTCCGGGCCTATAATTCACCCCTCCACTTT. This gives the protein CASSLEFSGVRAYNSPLHF.

V usage is TRBV7-2 and J usage is TRBJ2-7; weak D call: TRBD1 (6 bases). Germline CDR1 and CDR2: SGHTA and FQGNSA. The CDR3 covers 12 residues. The V gene lost 5 bases and the J gene lost 9 bases, with 14 bases spanning the gap. CDR3 DNA: TGTGCCAGCAGCAGGGACATTGGTGTGCAGTACTTC. This gives the protein CASSRDIGVQYF. Together with reference TRBV7-2 and TRBJ2-7, the CDR3 gives the full variable domain: GAGVSQSPSNKVTEKGKDVELRCDPISGHTALYWYRQSLGQGLEFLIYFQGNSAPDKSGLPSDRFSAERTGGSVSTLTIQRTQQEDSAVYLCASSRDIGVQYFGPGTRLTVT.

V is TRBV5-1 and J is TRBJ2-5; TRBD2 might be the D (7 bases). Looked up from germline, CDR1 is SGHRS and CDR2 is YFSETQ. The CDR3 sequence is 14 residues long. Trimming stripped 4 bases from V and 4 bases from J, with 14 bases between. CDR3 protein: CASSRRGGGETQYF. The CDR3 coding sequence is TGCGCCAGCAGCCGTAGGGGGGGAGGAGAGACCCAGTACTTC. The full variable domain, its missing parts supplied by reference TRBV5-1 and TRBJ2-5, is KAGVTQTPRYLIKTRGQQVTLSCSPISGHRSVSWYQQTPGQGLQFLFEYFSETQRNKGNFPGRFSGRQFSNSRSEMNVSTLELGDSALYLCASSRRGGGETQYFGPGTRLLVL.

This rearrangement joins TRBV7-2 to TRBJ1-1; tentatively, D is TRBD1 (5 bases). CDR1 and CDR2 from the germline V gene are SGHTA and FQGNSA. Trimming left V 6 bases short and J 13 bases short, with 15 bases between. The CDR3 has 11 amino acids. CDR3: CASSFPGGVFF. CDR3 DNA sequence: TGTGCCAGCAGTTTTCCGGGGGGAGTTTTCTTT. Supplemented by reference TRBV7-2 and TRBJ1-1, the full variable domain reads GAGVSQSPSNKVTEKGKDVELRCDPISGHTALYWYRQSLGQGLEFLIYFQGNSAPDKSGLPSDRFSAERTGGSVSTLTIQRTQQEDSAVYLCASSFPGGVFFGQGTRLTVV.

The J gene is TRBJ2-5, the V gene TRBV2; the D call may be TRBD1 or TRBD2 (6 bases each). CDR1 and CDR2 from the germline V gene are SNHLY and FYNNEI. This CDR3 contains 14 residues. Deletions cut 8 bases from V and 5 bases from J, with 18 bases between. CDR3 in DNA: TGTGCCAGCGGCCTCAGGGGCCGGGGGGAGACCCAGTACTTC. This gives the protein CASGLRGRGETQYF. Variable domain in full (rest from reference TRBV2 and TRBJ2-5): EPEVTQTPSHQVTQMGQEVILRCVPISNHLYFYWYRQILGQKVEFLVSFYNNEISEKSEIFDDQFSVERPDGSNFTLKIRSTKLEDSAMYFCASGLRGRGETQYFGPGTRLLVL.

The V and J genes are TRBV23-1 and TRBJ2-7; possible D gene TRBD1, 6 bases. TRBV23-1 is reported as an ORF; its role is uncertain. The V end lost 3 bases, the J end lost 3 bases, and 15 bases lay between the germline ends. The CDR3 runs to 15 residues. The CDR3 here is CASSHPRDTNYEQYF. The CDR3 DNA follows: TGCGCCAGCAGTCACCCCCGGGACACAAACTACGAGCAGTACTTC.

This clonotype was counted a few times. The V gene is TRBV7-2, the J gene TRBJ1-4, with no clear D. V gave up 5 bases and J gave up 3 bases, with 10 bases separating them. The CDR3 contains 14 residues. Germline assignment: CDR1 SGHTA and CDR2 FQGNSA. CDR3 in amino acids: CASSRGSANEKLFF. CDR3 bases: TGTGCCAGCAGCAGAGGGTCGGCTAATGAAAAACTGTTTTTT. Filled out from reference TRBV7-2 and TRBJ1-4, the complete variable domain reads GAGVSQSPSNKVTEKGKDVELRCDPISGHTALYWYRQSLGQGLEFLIYFQGNSAPDKSGLPSDRFSAERTGGSVSTLTIQRTQQEDSAVYLCASSRGSANEKLFFGSGTQLSVL.

This rearrangement joins TRBV20-1 to TRBJ1-1; D remains ambiguous. This CDR3 has 16 residues. The germline CDR1 and CDR2 sequences are DFQATT and SNEGSKA (reference sequence). Deletions cut 1 base from V and 3 bases from J, with 18 bases between. The CDR3 sequence: CSARVGASAHDTEAFF. CDR3 coding DNA: TGCAGTGCTAGAGTGGGCGCTTCGGCGCACGACACTGAAGCTTTCTTT.

The V and J genes are TRBV29-1 and TRBJ2-2, with a weak D call TRBD1 (5 bases). Trimming pared 6 bases from V and 5 bases from J, leaving 10 bases between. The germline V gene encodes CDR1 SQVTM and CDR2 ANQGSEA. CDR3 length: 12 residues. CDR3 sequence: CSVPTATGELFF. The DNA of the CDR3 is TGCAGCGTACCGACAGCGACCGGGGAGCTGTTTTTT.